The clone carrying this T cell receptor (beta chain) was recorded only once. Its antigen is not known. This entry is derived from a study of T cell repertoires in cytomegalovirus infection. Study-level information: HLA-B-restricted CMV epitopes that are well studied were used alongside recently identified HLA-C-restricted ones. Public TCR beta signature analysis indicated the presence of both CMV infection and matching HLA type. Study results and limitations: The cumulative frequency of public TCR beta families identified carriers of CMV plus the relevant HLA. The ex vivo response was dominated by HLA-C-restricted CMV-specific TCR beta clonotypes.

One entry per CDR3 protein results from TCRdb running MiXCR on the reads. In the table there are some 920,000 distinct CDR3 sequences, less than 40% of which are singletons. V gave up 2 bases and J gave up 4 bases, with 9 bases separating them. The CDR3 contains 13 residues. Germline CDR1 MNHNS, CDR2 SASEGT. The chain employs TRBV6-1 and TRBJ2-7; the D gene is possibly TRBD1 (6 bases). The sequence was collected from a human donor in good health (CMV status not recorded). Some clones in this sample may be carry-over from other donors' samples. The starting material was cultured CD8+ T cells from PBMCs, obtained from culture after CMV antigen stimulation. The CDR3 sequence: CASSENREYEQYV. The CDR3 bases are TGTGCCAGCAGTGAAAACAGGGAATACGAGCAGTACGTC.